Below, one TCR beta chain is given with its context. The antigen remains unidentified. No cell fractionation was done, so the repertoire covers all unsorted peripheral blood T cells. The data derive from a study of HIV-infected patients and healthy controls. Findings and caveats of the study: The seeming recovery of the Gini index after therapy in HIV-infected patients vanished in size-matched data. HIV-infected patients and controls differed significantly in mean usage of eight alpha and eight beta V genes. Compared with untreated HIV+ repertoires, healthy controls showed roughly threefold more distinct CDR3s and higher Shannon diversity.

About 540 ng RNA was reverse transcribed with alpha and beta constant-region primers. Each of the alpha and beta chains got its own library through chain-specific third strand synthesis with indices. Each molecule carried a 12-nucleotide identifier made of two joined random hexamers added before amplification. TCRdb called the 5' RACE reads again in MiXCR, with one record for every CDR3 protein. The table shows 13,000 or so distinct CDR3 sequences, with roughly 10% occurring only once. The clonotype comes from an adult in good health. The sample comprised blood.

This chain's CDR3 is CATQPRNTGELFF. CDR3 nucleotide sequence: TGTGCCACCCAGCCAAGAAACACCGGGGAGCTGTTTTTT. The chain carries TRBV3-1 and TRBJ2-2; unclear D gene. The CDR3 length is 13 residues. The germline V gene encodes CDR1 LGHDT and CDR2 YNNKEL (reference sequence). The V and J ends lost 10 bases and 2 bases respectively, with 11 bases between them.